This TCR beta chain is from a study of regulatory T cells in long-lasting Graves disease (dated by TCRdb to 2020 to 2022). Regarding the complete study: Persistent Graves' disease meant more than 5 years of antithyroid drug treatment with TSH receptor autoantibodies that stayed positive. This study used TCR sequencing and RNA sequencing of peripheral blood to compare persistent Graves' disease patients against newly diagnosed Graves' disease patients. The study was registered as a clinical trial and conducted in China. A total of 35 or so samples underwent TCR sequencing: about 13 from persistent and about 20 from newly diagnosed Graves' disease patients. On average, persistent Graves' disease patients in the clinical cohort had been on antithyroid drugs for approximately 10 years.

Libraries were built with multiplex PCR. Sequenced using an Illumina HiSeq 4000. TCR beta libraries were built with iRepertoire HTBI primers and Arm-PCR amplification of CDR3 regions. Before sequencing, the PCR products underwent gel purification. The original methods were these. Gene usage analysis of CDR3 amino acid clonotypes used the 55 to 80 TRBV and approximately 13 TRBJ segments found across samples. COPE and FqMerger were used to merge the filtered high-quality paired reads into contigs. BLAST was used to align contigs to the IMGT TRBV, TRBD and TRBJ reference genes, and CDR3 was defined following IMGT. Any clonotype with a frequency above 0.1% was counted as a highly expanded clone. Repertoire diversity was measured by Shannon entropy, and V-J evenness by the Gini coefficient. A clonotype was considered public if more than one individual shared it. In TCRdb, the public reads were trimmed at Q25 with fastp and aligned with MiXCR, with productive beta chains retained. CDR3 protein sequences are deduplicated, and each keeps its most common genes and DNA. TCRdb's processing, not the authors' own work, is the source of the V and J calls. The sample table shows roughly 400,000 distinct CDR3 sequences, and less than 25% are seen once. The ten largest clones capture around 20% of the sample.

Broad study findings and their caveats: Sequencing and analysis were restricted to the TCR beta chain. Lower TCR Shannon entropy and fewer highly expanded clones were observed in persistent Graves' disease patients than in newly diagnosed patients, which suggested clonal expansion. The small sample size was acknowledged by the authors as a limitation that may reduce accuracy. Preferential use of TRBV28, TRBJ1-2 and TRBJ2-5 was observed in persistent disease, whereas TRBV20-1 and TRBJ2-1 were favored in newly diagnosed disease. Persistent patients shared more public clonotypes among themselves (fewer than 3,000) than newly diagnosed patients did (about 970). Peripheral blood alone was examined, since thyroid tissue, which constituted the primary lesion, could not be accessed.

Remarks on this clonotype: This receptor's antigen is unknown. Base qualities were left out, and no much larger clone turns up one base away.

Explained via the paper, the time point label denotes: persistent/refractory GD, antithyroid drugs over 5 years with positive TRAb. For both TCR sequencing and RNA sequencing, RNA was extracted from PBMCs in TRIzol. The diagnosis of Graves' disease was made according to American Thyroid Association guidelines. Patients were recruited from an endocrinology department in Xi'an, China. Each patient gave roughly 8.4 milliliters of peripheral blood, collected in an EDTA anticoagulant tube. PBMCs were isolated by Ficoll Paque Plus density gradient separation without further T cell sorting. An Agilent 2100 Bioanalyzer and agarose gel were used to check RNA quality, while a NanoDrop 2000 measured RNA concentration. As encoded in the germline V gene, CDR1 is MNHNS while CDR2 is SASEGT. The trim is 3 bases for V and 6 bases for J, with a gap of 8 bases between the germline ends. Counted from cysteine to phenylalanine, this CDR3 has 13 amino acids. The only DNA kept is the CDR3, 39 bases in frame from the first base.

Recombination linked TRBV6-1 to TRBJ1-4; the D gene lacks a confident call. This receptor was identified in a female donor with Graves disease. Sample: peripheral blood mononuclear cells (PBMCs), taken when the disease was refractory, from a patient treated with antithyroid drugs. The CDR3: CASSDDRYEKLFF. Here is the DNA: TGTGCCAGCAGTGACGACCGATATGAAAAACTGTTTTTT.